A selection of T cell receptor beta chains follows, all from one sample in a study of shared clonotypes between healthy human individuals. Data came from immunoSEQ multiplex PCR; TCRdb stores just in-frame clones and leaves some out. The table lists hundreds of thousands of clones, 90% to 95% of them singletons. Material: naive CD8+ T cells sorted from blood. The receptors shown here come from a woman aged 25-40 years in good health. CDR3s include the opening cysteine and the closing phenylalanine or tryptophan. The order of the fields is clone size, J gene, D gene, V gene, CDR3 DNA, CDR3 protein. The D gene is left open where the match is weak. Rows give clone size only sometimes, using once, few, many, or a class for an expanded clone.

size: NA
J: TRBJ2-7
D: TRBD1
V: TRBV5-4
DNA: TGTGCCAGCAGAAACCTGGACAGGGGTTTCTACGAGCAGTACTTC
CDR3: CASRNLDRGFYEQYF

size: NA
J: TRBJ2-7
D: NA
V: TRBV5-4
DNA: TGTGCCAGCAGAAGGTGGGACTCCTACGAGCAGTACTTC
CDR3: CASRRWDSYEQYF

size: NA
J: TRBJ2-3
D: TRBD2
V: TRBV7-2
DNA: TGTGCCAGCAGCCCGGGGCCCCGGCTAGCGGGGCTTAGCACAGATACGCAGTATTTT
CDR3: CASSPGPRLAGLSTDTQYF

size: NA
J: TRBJ1-6
D: NA
V: TRBV5-6
DNA: TGTGCCAGCAGCGGGGAGGTCGAGGGGCGCGGGGACTATAATTCACCCCTCCACTTT
CDR3: CASSGEVEGRGDYNSPLHF

size: NA
J: TRBJ2-1
D: NA
V: TRBV7-2
DNA: TGTGCCAGCAGCTTAGTGGGCGGCGGGAACAATGAGCAGTTCTTC
CDR3: CASSLVGGGNNEQFF

size: NA
J: TRBJ1-3
D: NA
V: TRBV28
DNA: TGTGCCAGCAGTGCCCCGAGCTCCATATATTTT
CDR3: CASSAPSSIYF

size: once
J: TRBJ2-1
D: NA
V: TRBV7-2
DNA: TGTGCCAGCAGCGTAACTAGGGGAACCGGCGGTGAGCAGTTCTTC
CDR3: CASSVTRGTGGEQFF

size: NA
J: TRBJ2-1
D: TRBD2
V: TRBV9
DNA: TGTGCCAGCAGCGTTGGTAGCGGGAGCGCGGTCCCCTACAATGAGCAGTTCTTC
CDR3: CASSVGSGSAVPYNEQFF

size: NA
J: TRBJ2-3
D: TRBD1
V: TRBV2
DNA: TGTGCCAGCCGGAACCGGGGACAGGGGGTATATACGCAGTATTTT
CDR3: CASRNRGQGVYTQYF

size: NA
J: TRBJ2-7
D: TRBD1
V: TRBV29-1
DNA: TGCAGCGTTGCCAGGGGGACGGCCTACGAGCAGTACTTC
CDR3: CSVARGTAYEQYF

size: NA
J: TRBJ1-2
D: TRBD1
V: TRBV2
DNA: TGTGCCAGCAGTGAGGAGACAGGGGGCGAAGCTAACTATGGCTACACCTTC
CDR3: CASSEETGGEANYGYTF

size: NA
J: TRBJ2-7
D: NA
V: TRBV19
DNA: TGTGCCAGTAGTCTCGGAGTAGCGCAGTCCTACGAGCAGTACTTC
CDR3: CASSLGVAQSYEQYF

size: NA
J: TRBJ1-6
D: NA
V: TRBV20-1
DNA: TGCAGTGCTAGAGGCACGTCACCCCTCCACTTT
CDR3: CSARGTSPLHF

size: NA
J: TRBJ2-1
D: TRBD2
V: TRBV7-8
DNA: TGTGCCAGCAGCTCCCGTTTATCCGCGGGGGGATACAATGAGCAGTTCTTC
CDR3: CASSSRLSAGGYNEQFF

size: NA
J: TRBJ2-2
D: NA
V: TRBV28
DNA: TGTGCCAGCAGTCCGTTCACCGGGGAGCTGTTTTTT
CDR3: CASSPFTGELFF

size: NA
J: TRBJ1-4
D: NA
V: TRBV7-9
DNA: TGTGCCAGCAGCCTAGGGTCCGACCCCACCAAACTGTTTTTT
CDR3: CASSLGSDPTKLFF

size: NA
J: TRBJ1-2
D: TRBD1
V: TRBV19
DNA: TGTGCCAGTACCAGGGGGCAGGACTATGGCTACACCTTC
CDR3: CASTRGQDYGYTF

size: NA
J: TRBJ1-1
D: NA
V: TRBV7-9
DNA: TGTGCCAGCAGCTTAGGGGGGGTGAACACTGAAGCTTTCTTT
CDR3: CASSLGGVNTEAFF

size: NA
J: TRBJ2-3
D: TRBD2
V: TRBV6-4
DNA: TGTGCCAGCAGCCCGGGACTAGTGATTGGCACAGATACGCAGTATTTT
CDR3: CASSPGLVIGTDTQYF

size: NA
J: TRBJ2-7
D: TRBD1
V: TRBV9
DNA: TGTGCCAGCAGCCCCCGGACAGGGGGTTACTACGAGCAGTACTTC
CDR3: CASSPRTGGYYEQYF

size: NA
J: TRBJ1-2
D: NA
V: TRBV29-1
DNA: TGCAGCGTGAGTGGATCTCAGGATGGCTACACCTTC
CDR3: CSVSGSQDGYTF

size: NA
J: TRBJ1-4
D: NA
V: TRBV2
DNA: TGTGCCAGCAGTTCGTTCCTAAATGAAAAACTGTTTTTT
CDR3: CASSSFLNEKLFF

size: NA
J: TRBJ2-3
D: TRBD2
V: TRBV25-1
DNA: TGTGCCAGCAGTGAAAAGGGACTAGCGAGTACGCAGTATTTT
CDR3: CASSEKGLASTQYF

size: NA
J: TRBJ2-7
D: NA
V: TRBV7-8
DNA: TGTGCCAGCAGCCCCCCGGGGCTCGAGCAGTACTTC
CDR3: CASSPPGLEQYF

size: NA
J: TRBJ2-3
D: NA
V: TRBV11-3
DNA: TGTGCCAGCAGCTTAGGATTCGAACAGGGAGATACGCAGTATTTT
CDR3: CASSLGFEQGDTQYF

size: NA
J: TRBJ2-5
D: NA
V: TRBV29-1
DNA: TGCAGCGCGGACCCGGGGGAGCACGAGACCCAGTACTTC
CDR3: CSADPGEHETQYF

size: NA
J: TRBJ2-1
D: NA
V: TRBV5-1
DNA: TGCGCCAGCTCCCCCCTAGCGCGGTCCTACAATGAGCAGTTCTTC
CDR3: CASSPLARSYNEQFF

size: NA
J: TRBJ1-2
D: NA
V: TRBV28
DNA: TGTGCCCGGGAGGTGGGCTACACCTTC
CDR3: CAREVGYTF

size: NA
J: TRBJ2-1
D: NA
V: TRBV2
DNA: TGTGCCAGCAGTGATCAGGGTACGGACAATGAGCAGTTCTTC
CDR3: CASSDQGTDNEQFF

size: NA
J: TRBJ2-1
D: TRBD2
V: TRBV11-2
DNA: TGTGCCAGCAGCTTAGTAGTTAGCGGGGAGCAGTTCTTC
CDR3: CASSLVVSGEQFF

size: NA
J: TRBJ1-5
D: TRBD1
V: TRBV28
DNA: TGTGCCAGCAGCCCCGACAGGGGCAATCAGCCCCAGCATTTT
CDR3: CASSPDRGNQPQHF

size: NA
J: TRBJ2-7
D: NA
V: TRBV11-2
DNA: TGTGCCAGCAGCATCGGGACTGCTGACTACGAGCAGTACTTC
CDR3: CASSIGTADYEQYF

size: NA
J: TRBJ2-7
D: TRBD2
V: TRBV4-1
DNA: TGCGCCAGCAGCCAGCGACTAGCGGACAGAAACGAGCAGTACTTC
CDR3: CASSQRLADRNEQYF